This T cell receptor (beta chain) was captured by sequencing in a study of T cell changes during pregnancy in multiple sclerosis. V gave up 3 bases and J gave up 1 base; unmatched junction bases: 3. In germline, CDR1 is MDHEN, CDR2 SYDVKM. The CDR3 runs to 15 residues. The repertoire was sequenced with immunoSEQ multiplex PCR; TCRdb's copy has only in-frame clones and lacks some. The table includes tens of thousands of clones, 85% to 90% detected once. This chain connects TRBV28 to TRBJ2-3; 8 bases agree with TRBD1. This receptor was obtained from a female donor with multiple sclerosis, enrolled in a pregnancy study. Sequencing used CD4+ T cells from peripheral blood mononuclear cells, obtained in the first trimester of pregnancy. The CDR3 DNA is TGTGCCAGCAGTTTTGCGGGACAGGGCACAGATACGCAGTATTTT. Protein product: CASSFAGQGTDTQYF.